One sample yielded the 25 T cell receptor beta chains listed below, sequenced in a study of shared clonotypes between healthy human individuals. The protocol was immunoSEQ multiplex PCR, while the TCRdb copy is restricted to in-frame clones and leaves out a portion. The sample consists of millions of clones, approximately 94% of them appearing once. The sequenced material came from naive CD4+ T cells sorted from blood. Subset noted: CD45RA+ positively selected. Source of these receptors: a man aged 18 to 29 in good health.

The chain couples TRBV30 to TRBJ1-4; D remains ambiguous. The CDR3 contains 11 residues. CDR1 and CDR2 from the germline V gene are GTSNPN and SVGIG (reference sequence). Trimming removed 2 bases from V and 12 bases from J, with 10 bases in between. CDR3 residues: CAWSSSLELFF. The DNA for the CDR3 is TGTGCCTGGAGTTCCTCCCTGGAACTGTTTTTT.

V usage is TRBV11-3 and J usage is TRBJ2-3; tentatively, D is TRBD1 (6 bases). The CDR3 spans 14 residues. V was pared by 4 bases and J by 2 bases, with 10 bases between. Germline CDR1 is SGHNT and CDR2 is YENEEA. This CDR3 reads CASSSGTTTDTQYF. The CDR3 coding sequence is TGTGCCAGCAGCTCCGGGACAACCACAGATACGCAGTATTTT. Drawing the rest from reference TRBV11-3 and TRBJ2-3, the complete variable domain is EAGVVQSPRYKIIEKKQPVAFWCNPISGHNTLYWYLQNLGQGPELLIRYENEEAVDDSQLPKDRFSAERLKGVDSTLKIQPAELGDSAVYLCASSSGTTTDTQYFGPGTRLTVL.

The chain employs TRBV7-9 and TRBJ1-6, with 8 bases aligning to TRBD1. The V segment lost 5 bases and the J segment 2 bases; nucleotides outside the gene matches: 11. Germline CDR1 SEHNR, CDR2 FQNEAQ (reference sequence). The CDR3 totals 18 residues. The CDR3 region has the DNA TGTGCCAGCAGCGCAGGACAGGGAAGGGGGGCCTATAATTCACCCCTCCACTTT. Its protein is CASSAGQGRGAYNSPLHF.

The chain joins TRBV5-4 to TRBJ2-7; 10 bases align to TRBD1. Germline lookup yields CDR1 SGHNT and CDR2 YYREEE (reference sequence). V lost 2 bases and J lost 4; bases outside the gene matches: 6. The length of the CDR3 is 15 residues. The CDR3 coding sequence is TGTGCCAGCAGCTTTACGGGACAGGGGTCTTACGAGCAGTACTTC. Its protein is CASSFTGQGSYEQYF.

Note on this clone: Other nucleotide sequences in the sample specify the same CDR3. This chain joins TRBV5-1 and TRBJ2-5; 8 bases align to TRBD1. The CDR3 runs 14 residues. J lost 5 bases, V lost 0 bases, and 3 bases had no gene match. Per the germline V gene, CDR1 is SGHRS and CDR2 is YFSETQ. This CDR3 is CASSLVGQGETQYF. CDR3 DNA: TGCGCCAGCAGCTTGGTCGGACAGGGCGAGACCCAGTACTTC.

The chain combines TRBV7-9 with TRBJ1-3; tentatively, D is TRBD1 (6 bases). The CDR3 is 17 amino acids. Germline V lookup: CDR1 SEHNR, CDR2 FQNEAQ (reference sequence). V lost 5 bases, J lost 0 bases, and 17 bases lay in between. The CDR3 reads CASSPGHTSPSGNTIYF. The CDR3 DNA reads TGTGCCAGCAGCCCGGGACATACAAGCCCCTCTGGAAACACCATATATTTT.

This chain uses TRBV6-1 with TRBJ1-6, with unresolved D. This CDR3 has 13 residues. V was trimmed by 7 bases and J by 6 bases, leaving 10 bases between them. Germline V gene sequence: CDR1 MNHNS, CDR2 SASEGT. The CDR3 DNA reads TGTGCCAGCACCCCCTGGAGTAATTCACCCCTCCACTTT. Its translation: CASTPWSNSPLHF.

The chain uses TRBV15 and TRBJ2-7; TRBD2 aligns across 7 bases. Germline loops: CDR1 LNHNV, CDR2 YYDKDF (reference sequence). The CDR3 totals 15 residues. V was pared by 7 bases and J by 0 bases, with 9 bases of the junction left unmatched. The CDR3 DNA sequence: TGTGCCACCACCAACCGGGGGGTAAACTCCTACGAGCAGTACTTC. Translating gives CATTNRGVNSYEQYF. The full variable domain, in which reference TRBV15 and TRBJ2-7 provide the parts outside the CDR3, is DAMVIQNPRYQVTQFGKPVTLSCSQTLNHNVMYWYQQKSSQAPKLLFHYYDKDFNNEADTPDNFQSRRPNTSFCFLDIRSPGLGDTAMYLCATTNRGVNSYEQYFGPGTRLTVT.

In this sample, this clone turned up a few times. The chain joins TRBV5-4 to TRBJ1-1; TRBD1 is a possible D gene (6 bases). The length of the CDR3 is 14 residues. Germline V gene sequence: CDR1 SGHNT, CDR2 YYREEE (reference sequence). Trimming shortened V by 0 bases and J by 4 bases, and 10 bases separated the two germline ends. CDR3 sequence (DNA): TGTGCCAGCAGCTTGGAGCAGGGGACCACTGAAGCTTTCTTT. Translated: CASSLEQGTTEAFF.

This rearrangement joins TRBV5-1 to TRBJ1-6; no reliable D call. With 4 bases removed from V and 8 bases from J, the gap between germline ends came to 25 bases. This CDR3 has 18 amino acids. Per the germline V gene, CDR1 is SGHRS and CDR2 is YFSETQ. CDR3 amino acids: CASSPGAVARTTDSPLHF. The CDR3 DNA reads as TGCGCCAGCAGCCCAGGAGCAGTCGCTCGAACTACGGATTCACCCCTCCACTTT.

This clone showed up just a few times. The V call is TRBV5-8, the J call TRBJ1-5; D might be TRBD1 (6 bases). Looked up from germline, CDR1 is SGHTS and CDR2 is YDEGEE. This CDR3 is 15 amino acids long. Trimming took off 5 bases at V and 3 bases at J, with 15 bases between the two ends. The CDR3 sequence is CASRVPQGNNQPQHF. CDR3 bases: TGTGCCAGCAGGGTTCCACAGGGAAACAATCAGCCCCAGCATTTT.

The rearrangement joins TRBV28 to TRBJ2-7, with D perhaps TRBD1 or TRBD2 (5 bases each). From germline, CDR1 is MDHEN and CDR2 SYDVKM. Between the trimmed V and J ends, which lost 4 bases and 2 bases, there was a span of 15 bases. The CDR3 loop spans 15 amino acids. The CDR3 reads CASSSAGTGTYEQYF. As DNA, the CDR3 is TGTGCCAGCAGTTCCGCCGGGACGGGGACCTACGAGCAGTACTTC.

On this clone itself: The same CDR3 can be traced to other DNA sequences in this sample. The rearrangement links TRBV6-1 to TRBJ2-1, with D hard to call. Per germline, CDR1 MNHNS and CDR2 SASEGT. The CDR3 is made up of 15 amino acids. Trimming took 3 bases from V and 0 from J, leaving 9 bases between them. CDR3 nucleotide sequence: TGTGCCAGCAGTGAGGGCTACAGCTCCTACAATGAGCAGTTCTTC. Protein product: CASSEGYSSYNEQFF.

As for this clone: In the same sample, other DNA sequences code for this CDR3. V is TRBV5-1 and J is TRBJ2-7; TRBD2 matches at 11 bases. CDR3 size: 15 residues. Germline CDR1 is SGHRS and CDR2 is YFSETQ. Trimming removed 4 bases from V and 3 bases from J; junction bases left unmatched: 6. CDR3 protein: CASSLGGTSGYEQYF. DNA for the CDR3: TGCGCCAGCAGCCTCGGCGGGACTAGCGGCTACGAGCAGTACTTC.

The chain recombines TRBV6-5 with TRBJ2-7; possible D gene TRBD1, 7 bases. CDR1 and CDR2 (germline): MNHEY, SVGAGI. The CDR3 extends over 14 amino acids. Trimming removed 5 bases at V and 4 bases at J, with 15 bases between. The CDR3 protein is CASSQGGPNYEQYF. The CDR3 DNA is TGTGCCAGCAGTCAGGGGGGACCAAATTACGAGCAGTACTTC.

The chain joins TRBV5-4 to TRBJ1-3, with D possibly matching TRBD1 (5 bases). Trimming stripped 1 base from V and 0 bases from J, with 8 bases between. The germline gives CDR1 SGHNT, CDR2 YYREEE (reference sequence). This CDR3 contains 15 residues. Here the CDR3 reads CASSLTGGSGNTIYF. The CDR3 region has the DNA TGTGCCAGCAGCTTGACGGGGGGCTCTGGAAACACCATATATTTT. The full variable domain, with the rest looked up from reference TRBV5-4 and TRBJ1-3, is ETGVTQSPTHLIKTRGQQVTLRCSSQSGHNTVSWYQQALGQGPQFIFQYYREEENGRGNFPPRFSGLQFPNYSSELNVNALELDDSALYLCASSLTGGSGNTIYFGEGSWLTVV.

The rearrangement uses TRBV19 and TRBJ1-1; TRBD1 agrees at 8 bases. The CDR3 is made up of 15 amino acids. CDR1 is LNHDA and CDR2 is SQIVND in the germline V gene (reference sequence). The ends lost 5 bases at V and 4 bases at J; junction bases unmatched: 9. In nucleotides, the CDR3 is TGTGCCAGTAGTCCAGGACAGGGCCTTGGCACTGAAGCTTTCTTT. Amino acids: CASSPGQGLGTEAFF.

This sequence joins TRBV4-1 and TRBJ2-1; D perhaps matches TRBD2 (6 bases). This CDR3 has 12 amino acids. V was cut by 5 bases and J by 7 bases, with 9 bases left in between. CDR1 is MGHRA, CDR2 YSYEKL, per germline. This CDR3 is CASSSLANEQFF. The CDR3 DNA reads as TGCGCCAGCAGCTCACTAGCTAATGAGCAGTTCTTC.

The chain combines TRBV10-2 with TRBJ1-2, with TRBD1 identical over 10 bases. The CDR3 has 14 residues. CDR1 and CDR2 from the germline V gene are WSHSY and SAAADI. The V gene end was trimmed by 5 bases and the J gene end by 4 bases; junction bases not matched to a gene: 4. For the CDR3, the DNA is TGCGCCAGCAGTAAGGGACAGGGGAGCTATGGCTACACCTTC. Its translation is CASSKGQGSYGYTF.

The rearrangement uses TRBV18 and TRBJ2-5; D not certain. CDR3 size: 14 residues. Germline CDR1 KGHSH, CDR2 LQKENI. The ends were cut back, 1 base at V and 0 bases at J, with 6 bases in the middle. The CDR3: CASSPRVYQETQYF. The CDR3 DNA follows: TGTGCCAGCTCACCACGGGTATACCAAGAGACCCAGTACTTC. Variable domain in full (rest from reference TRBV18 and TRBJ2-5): NAGVMQNPRHLVRRRGQEARLRCSPMKGHSHVYWYRQLPEEGLKFMVYLQKENIIDESGMPKERFSAEFPKEGPSILRIQQVVRGDSAAYFCASSPRVYQETQYFGPGTRLLVL.

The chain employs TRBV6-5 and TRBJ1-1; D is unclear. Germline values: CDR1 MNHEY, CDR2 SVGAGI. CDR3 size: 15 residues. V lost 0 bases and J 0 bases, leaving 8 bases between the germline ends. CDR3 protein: CASSYSKRVNTEAFF. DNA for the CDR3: TGTGCCAGCAGTTACTCGAAGCGGGTGAACACTGAAGCTTTCTTT.

The CDR3 nucleotides are TGTGCCAGCACCCCGGACAGGGACTATGGCTACACCTTC. It is translated as CASTPDRDYGYTF. The V call is TRBV2, the J call TRBJ1-2, with 8 bases aligning to TRBD1. Germline V gene sequence: CDR1 SNHLY, CDR2 FYNNEI. The CDR3 extends over 13 amino acids. J was trimmed by 3 bases and V by 7 bases; bases with no gene match: 4. Combining the CDR3 with reference TRBV2 and TRBJ1-2 gives the whole variable domain EPEVTQTPSHQVTQMGQEVILRCVPISNHLYFYWYRQILGQKVEFLVSFYNNEISEKSEIFDDQFSVERPDGSNFTLKIRSTKLEDSAMYFCASTPDRDYGYTFGSGTRLTVV.

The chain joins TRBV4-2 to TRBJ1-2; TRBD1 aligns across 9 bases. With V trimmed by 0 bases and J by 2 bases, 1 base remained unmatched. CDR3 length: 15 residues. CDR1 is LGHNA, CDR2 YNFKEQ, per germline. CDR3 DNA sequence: TGTGCCAGCAGCCAAGAAACAGGGGGCAACTATGGCTACACCTTC. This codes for CASSQETGGNYGYTF.

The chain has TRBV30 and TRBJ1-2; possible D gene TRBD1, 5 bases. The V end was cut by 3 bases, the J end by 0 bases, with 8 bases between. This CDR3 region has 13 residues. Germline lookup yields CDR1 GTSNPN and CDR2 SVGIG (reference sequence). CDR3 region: CAWRQGANYGYTF. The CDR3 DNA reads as TGTGCCTGGAGGCAAGGGGCTAACTATGGCTACACCTTC.

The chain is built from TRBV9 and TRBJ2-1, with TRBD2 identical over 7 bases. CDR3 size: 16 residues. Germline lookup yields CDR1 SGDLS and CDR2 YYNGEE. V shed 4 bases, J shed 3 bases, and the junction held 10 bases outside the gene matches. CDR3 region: CASSPRWSGNYNEQFF. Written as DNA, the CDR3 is TGTGCCAGCAGCCCCCGCTGGAGCGGGAACTACAATGAGCAGTTCTTC.